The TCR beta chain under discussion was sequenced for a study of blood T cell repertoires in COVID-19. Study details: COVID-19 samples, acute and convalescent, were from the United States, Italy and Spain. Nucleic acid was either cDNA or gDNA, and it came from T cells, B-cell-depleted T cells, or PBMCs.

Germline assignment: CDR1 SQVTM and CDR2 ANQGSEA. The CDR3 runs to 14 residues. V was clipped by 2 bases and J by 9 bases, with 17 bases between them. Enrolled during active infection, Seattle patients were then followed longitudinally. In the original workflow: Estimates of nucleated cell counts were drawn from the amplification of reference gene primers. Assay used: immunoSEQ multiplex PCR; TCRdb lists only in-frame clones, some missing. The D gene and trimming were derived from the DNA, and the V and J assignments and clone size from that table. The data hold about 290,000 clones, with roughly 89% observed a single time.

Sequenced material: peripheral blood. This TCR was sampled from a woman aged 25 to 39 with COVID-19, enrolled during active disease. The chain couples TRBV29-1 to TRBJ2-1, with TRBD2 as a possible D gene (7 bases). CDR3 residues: CSVEPLGGGGEQFF. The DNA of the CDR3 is TGCAGCGTTGAACCCCTGGGAGGGGGGGGTGAGCAGTTCTTC.